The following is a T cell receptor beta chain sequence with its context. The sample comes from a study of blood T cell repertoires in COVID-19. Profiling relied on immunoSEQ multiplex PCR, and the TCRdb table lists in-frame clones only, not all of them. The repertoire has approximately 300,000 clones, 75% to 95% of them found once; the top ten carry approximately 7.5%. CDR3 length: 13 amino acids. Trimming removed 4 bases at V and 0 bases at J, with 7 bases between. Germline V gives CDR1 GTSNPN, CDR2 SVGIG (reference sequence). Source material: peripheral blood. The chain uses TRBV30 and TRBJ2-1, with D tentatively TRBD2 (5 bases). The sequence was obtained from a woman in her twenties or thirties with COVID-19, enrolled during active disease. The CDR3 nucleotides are TGTGCCTGGAAAGCGGTCTCCTACAATGAGCAGTTCTTC. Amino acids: CAWKAVSYNEQFF.